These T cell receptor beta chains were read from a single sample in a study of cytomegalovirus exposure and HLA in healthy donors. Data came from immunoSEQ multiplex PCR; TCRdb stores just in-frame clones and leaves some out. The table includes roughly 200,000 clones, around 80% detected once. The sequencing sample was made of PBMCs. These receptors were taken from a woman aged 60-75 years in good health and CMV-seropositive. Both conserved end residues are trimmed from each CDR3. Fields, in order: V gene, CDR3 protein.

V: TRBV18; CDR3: ASSPPGLVGKETQY
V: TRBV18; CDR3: ASSPRDTKETQY
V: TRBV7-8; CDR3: AFRQRPAYEQY
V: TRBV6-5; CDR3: ATRSGYYGYT
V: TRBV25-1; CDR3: ASSPRTGSETQY
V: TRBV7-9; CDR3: SSSLAGKVNTGELF
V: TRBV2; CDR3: ASSPSWTSGGYNEQF
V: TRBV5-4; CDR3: ASSLDHSSYNEQF
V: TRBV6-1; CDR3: ASSEGTGYSEQY
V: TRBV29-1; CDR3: SVVRGTGQPQH
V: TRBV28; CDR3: ASSPGGSHEQF
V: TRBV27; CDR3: ASSLLQARTTNYGYT
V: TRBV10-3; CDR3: ATQGEAQPQH
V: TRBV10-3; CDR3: AISEILAAYEQY
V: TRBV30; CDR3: AWSVREGHSNEQF
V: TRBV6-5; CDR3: ASSSPGQGVLEQY
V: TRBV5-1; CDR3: ASSQLAGGNIQY
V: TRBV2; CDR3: ASWSGRGREQY
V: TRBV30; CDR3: AWSVYFPGELF
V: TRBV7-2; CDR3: ASSVGTSVTYEQY
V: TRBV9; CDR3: ASSALGDRSLNTEAF
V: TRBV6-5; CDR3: VSSYVRGEAF
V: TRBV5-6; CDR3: ASSSQTGVEKLF
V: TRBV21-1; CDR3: ASSNRCSGRNHEQF
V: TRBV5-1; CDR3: ASSPEGAGELF
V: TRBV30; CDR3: AWSRGQGNEQF
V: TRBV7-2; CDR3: ASSVGLAQSEQY
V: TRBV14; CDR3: ASSQLAGGLLGEQF
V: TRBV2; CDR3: ASGGLAGPTGELF
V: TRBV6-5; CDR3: ASSYLAPSSYEQY
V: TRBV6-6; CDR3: ASSFTGVGENTEAF
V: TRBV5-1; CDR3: ASSLEGQPSGELF
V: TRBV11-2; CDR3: ASSPIGRTEAF
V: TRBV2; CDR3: ASSGEPRVSILF
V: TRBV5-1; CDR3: ASSLGGRESYEQY
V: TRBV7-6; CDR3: ASSLGASGLSSYEQY
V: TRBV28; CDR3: ASSLGREETQY
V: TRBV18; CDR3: ASSPIAGTSGRGYNEQF
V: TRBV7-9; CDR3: ASSIDPTSRSYNEQF
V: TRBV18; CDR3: ASSPDRNRGYT
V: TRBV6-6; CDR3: ASSPGTGPSYEQY
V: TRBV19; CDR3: ASRLEGAFNEKLF
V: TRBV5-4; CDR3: ASSQGTSGIPSYNEQF
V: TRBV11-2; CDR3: ASSLVEDTQY
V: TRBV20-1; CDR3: SAGLAGTQF
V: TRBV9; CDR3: ASSRGLGQETQY
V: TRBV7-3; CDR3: ASSLASHGDSPLH
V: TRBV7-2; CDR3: ASTPRGTRVTPQF
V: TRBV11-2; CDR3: ASSSTGGLGNEQF
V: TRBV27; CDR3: ASSLSIGGDDTEAF
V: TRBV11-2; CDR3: ASSYGLAGSETQY
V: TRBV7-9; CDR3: ASSFSDWAF
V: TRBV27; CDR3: ASSANPGTPYSNQPQH